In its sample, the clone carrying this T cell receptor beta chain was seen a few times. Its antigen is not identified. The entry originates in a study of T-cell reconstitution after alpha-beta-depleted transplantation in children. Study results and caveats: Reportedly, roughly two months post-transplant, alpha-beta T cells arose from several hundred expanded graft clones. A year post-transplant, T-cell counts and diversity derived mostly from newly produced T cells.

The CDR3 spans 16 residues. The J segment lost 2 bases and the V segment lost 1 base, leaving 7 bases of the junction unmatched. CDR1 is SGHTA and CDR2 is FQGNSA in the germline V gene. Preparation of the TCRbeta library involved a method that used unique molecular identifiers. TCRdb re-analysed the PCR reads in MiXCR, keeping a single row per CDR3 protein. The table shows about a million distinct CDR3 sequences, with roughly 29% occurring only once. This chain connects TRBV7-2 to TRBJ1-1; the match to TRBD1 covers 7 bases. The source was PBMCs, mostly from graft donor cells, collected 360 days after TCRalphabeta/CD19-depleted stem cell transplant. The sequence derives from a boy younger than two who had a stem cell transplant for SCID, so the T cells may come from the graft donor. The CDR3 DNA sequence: TGTGCCAGCAGCTTAGGAGTTTACAGGGGAAACACTGAAGCTTTCTTT. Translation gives CASSLGVYRGNTEAFF. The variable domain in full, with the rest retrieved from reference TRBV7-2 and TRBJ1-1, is GAGVSQSPSNKVTEKGKDVELRCDPISGHTALYWYRQSLGQGLEFLIYFQGNSAPDKSGLPSDRFSAERTGGSVSTLTIQRTQQEDSAVYLCASSLGVYRGNTEAFFGQGTRLTVV.